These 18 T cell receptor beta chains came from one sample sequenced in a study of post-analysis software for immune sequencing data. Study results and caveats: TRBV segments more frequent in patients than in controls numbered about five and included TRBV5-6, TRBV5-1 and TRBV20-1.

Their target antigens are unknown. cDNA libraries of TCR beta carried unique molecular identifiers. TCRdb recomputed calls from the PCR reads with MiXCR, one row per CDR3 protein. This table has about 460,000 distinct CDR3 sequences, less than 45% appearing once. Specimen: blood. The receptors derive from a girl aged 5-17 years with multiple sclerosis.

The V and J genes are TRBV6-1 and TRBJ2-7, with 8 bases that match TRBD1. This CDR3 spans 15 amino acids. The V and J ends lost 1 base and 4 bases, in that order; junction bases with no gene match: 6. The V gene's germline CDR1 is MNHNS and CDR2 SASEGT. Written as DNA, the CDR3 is TGTGCCAGCAGTGAAGTAAACAGGGGGGTTTACGAGCAGTACTTC. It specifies CASSEVNRGVYEQYF.

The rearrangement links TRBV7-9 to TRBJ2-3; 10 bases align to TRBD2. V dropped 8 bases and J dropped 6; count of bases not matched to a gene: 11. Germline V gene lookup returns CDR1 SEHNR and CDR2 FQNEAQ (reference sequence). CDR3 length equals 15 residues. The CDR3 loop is CASLLAGASSDTQYF. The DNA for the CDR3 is TGTGCCAGCCTTCTAGCGGGAGCCAGTTCCGATACGCAGTATTTT.

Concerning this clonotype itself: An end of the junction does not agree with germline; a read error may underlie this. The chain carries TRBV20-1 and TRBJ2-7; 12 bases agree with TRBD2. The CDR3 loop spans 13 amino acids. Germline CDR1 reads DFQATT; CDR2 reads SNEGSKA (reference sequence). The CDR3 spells CSAAGTSGYERYF. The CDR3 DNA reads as TGCAGTGCAGCCGGGACTAGCGGGTACGAGCGGTACTTC.

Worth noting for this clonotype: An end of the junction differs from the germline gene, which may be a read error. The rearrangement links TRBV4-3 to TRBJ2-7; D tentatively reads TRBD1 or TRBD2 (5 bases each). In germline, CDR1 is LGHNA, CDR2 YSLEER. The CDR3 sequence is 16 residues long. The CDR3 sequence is CASSQDREGISYGQYF. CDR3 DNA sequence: TGCGCCAGCAGCCAAGATCGAGAGGGGATCTCCTACGGGCAGTACTTC.

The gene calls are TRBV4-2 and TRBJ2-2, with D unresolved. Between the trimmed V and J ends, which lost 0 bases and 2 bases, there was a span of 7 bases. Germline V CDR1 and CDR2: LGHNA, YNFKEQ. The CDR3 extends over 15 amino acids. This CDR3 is CASSQEKSNTGELFF. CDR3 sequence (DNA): TGTGCCAGCAGCCAAGAAAAAAGTAACACCGGGGAGCTGTTTTTT.

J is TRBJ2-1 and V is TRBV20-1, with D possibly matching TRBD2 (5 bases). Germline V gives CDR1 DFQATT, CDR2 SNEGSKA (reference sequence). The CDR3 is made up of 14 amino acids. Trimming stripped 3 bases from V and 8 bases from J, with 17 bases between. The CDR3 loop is CSARDRENRDEQFF. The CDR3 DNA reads TGCAGTGCTAGGGATAGGGAGAATCGCGATGAGCAGTTCTTC.

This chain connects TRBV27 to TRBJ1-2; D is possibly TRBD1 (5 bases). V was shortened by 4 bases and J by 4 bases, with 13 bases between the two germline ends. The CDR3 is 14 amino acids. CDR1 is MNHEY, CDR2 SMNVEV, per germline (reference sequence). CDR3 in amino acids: CASSSHRKTYGYTF. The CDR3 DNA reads TGTGCCAGCAGTTCACACAGGAAAACCTATGGCTACACCTTC.

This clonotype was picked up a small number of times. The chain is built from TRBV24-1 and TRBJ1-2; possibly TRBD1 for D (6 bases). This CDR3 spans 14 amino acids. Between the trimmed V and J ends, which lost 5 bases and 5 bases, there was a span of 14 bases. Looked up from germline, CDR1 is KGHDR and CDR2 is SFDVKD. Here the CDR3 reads CATSAAGEEYGYTF. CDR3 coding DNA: TGTGCCACCAGTGCCGCAGGGGAGGAGTATGGCTACACCTTC.

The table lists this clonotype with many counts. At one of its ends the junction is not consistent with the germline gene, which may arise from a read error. CDR3 nucleotide sequence: TGCGCCAGCAGCTTGGGGCCCGAAGAGACCCAGTACTTC. This encodes CASSLGPEETQYF. The chain carries TRBV7-6 and TRBJ2-5; D might be TRBD1 (5 bases). The CDR3 totals 13 residues. Germline V lookup: CDR1 SGHVS, CDR2 FNYEAQ.

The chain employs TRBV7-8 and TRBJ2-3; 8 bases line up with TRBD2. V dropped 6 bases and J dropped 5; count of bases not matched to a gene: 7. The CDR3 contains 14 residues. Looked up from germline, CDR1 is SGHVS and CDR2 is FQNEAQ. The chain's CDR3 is CASRPAGVGDTQYF. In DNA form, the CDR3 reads TGTGCCAGCAGGCCAGCGGGAGTCGGAGATACGCAGTATTTT.

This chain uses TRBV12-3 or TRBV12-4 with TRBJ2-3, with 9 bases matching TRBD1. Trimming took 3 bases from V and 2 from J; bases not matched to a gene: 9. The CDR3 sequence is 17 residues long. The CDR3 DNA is TGTGCCAGCAGTTTCCCGAGACAGGGGGTGAACACAGATACGCAGTATTTT. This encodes CASSFPRQGVNTDTQYF.

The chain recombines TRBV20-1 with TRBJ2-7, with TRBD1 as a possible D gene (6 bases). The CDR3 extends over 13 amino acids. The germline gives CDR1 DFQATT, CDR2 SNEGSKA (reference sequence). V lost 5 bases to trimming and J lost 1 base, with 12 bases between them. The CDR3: CSAPWTDSYEQYF. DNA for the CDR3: TGCAGTGCTCCCTGGACAGATTCCTACGAGCAGTACTTC.

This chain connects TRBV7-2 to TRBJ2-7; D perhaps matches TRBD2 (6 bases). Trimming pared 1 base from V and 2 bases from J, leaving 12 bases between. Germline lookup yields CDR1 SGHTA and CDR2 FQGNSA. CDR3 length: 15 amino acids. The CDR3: CASSLVLGGAYEQYF. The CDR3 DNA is TGTGCCAGCAGCTTAGTGTTAGGAGGGGCCTACGAGCAGTACTTC.

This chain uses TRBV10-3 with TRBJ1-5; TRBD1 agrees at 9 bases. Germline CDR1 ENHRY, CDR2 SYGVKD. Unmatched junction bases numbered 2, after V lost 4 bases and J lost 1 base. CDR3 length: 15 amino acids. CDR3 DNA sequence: TGTGCCATCAGTGGAGACAGGGGGAGCAATCAGCCCCAGCATTTT. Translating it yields CAISGDRGSNQPQHF.

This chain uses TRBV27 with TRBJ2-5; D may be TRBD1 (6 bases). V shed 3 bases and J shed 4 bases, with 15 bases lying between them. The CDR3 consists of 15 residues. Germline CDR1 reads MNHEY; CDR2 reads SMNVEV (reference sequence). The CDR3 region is CASSLNAQGGETQYF. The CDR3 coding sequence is TGTGCCAGCAGTTTGAACGCACAGGGCGGAGAGACCCAGTACTTC.

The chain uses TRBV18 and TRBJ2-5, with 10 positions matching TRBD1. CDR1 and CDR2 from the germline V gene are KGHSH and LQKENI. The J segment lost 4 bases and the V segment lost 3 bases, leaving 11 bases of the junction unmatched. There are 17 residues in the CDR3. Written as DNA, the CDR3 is TGTGCCAGCTCACCCTTCTCGGGACAGGGGACAAGAGAGACCCAGTACTTC. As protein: CASSPFSGQGTRETQYF.

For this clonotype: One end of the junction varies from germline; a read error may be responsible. CDR3 protein: CASSFTSGSNNERFF. The CDR3 DNA reads TGTGCCAGCAGTTTTACTAGCGGGTCTAACAATGAGCGGTTCTTC. The rearrangement joins TRBV6-4 to TRBJ2-1; TRBD2 agrees at 9 bases. The CDR3 has 15 residues. The V gene's germline CDR1 is MRHNA and CDR2 SNTAGT.

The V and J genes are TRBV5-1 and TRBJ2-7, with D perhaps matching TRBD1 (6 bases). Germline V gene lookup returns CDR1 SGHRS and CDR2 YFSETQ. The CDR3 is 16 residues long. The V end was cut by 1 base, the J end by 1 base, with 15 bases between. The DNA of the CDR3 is TGCGCCAGCAGCTTGTTGTCCGGGACACAGTCCTACGAGCAGTACTTC. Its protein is CASSLLSGTQSYEQYF. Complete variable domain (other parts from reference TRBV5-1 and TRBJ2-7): KAGVTQTPRYLIKTRGQQVTLSCSPISGHRSVSWYQQTPGQGLQFLFEYFSETQRNKGNFPGRFSGRQFSNSRSEMNVSTLELGDSALYLCASSLLSGTQSYEQYFGPGTRLTVT.